A selection of T cell receptor beta chains follows, all from one sample in a study of blood T cells in healthy people across ages. One entry per CDR3 protein results from TCRdb running MiXCR on the 5' RACE reads. The table shows about 1.4 million distinct CDR3 sequences, with approximately 59% occurring only once. Specimen: blood. These receptors all come from a man between 18 and 35 years old in good health. The CDR3 runs from the conserved cysteine through the conserved F or W. Each record gives: D gene, V gene, clone size, J gene, CDR3 DNA, CDR3 protein. D genes are given only for firm matches. Clone size is stated in some rows and not others, as once, few, many or a class when expanded.

-	TRBV11-2	-	TRBJ1-2	TGTGCCAGCAGTCCGGGGGCAGTTCCAAACTATGGCTACACCTTC	CASSPGAVPNYGYTF
-	TRBV5-6	-	TRBJ2-7	TGTGCCAGCAGCGCGGACTTGGTCCCCTACAATGAGCAGTACTTC	CASSADLVPYNEQYF
-	TRBV7-9	-	TRBJ2-7	TGTGCCAGCAGCTTAGAGGGACTCAGGAGGTCCTACGAGCAGTACTTC	CASSLEGLRRSYEQYF
TRBD2	TRBV12-3/TRBV12-4	few	TRBJ2-5	TGTGCCAGCAGCCTGTCCCCGGGACTAGGGAGCCAAGAGACCCAGTACTTC	CASSLSPGLGSQETQYF
-	TRBV28	-	TRBJ2-7	TGTGCCAGCTTAAAGCCTCCCTACGAGCAGTACTTC	CASLKPPYEQYF
TRBD1	TRBV29-1	-	TRBJ2-7	TGCAGCGCAATCGACAGGGGAAAGGACGAGCAGTACTTC	CSAIDRGKDEQYF
TRBD2	TRBV29-1	few	TRBJ2-3	TGCAGCGTTGAAAGCGGGAGTTCAGATACGCAGTATTTT	CSVESGSSDTQYF
-	TRBV2	-	TRBJ2-7	TGTGCCAGCAGTGGGGACAACCAAGTTTACGAGCAGTACTTC	CASSGDNQVYEQYF
-	TRBV9	-	TRBJ1-2	TGTGCCAGCAGCGTAGCTACTGGCCAATCCATGGGCTACACCTTC	CASSVATGQSMGYTF
TRBD2	TRBV10-3	-	TRBJ2-3	TGTGCCACCGGACTAGCGGGAGACACAGATACGCAGTATTTT	CATGLAGDTDTQYF
-	TRBV4-1	-	TRBJ2-7	TGCGCCAGCAGCCAAGGCCCCGGACAGTCCTACGAGCAGTACTTC	CASSQGPGQSYEQYF
-	TRBV28	-	TRBJ2-7	TGTGCCAGCAGACGGACACCAACCACCTACGAGCAGTACTTC	CASRRTPTTYEQYF
TRBD2	TRBV3-1	-	TRBJ2-5	TGTGCCAGCAGCCCCGGACTAGCGGGGAACCGAGAGACCCAGTACTTC	CASSPGLAGNRETQYF
-	TRBV20-1	once	TRBJ2-7	TGCAGTGCTTGGGACCAAGACTACGAGCAGTACTTC	CSAWDQDYEQYF
TRBD2	TRBV3-1	-	TRBJ2-2	TGTGCCAGCAGCTCTCTCCCGCAAACCGGACTAGCGGGAGACACCGGGGAGCTGTTTTTT	CASSSLPQTGLAGDTGELFF
TRBD2	TRBV5-1	-	TRBJ2-1	TGCGCCAGCAGCTCTTTGACTAGCGGGAGTTATGAGCAGTTCTTC	CASSSLTSGSYEQFF
TRBD1	TRBV4-1	-	TRBJ2-1	TGCGCCAGCAGCCAAGGGGACAGGTACAATGAGCAGTTCTTC	CASSQGDRYNEQFF
-	TRBV29-1	-	TRBJ2-5	TGCAGCGTTGAATTGACCCTGCAAGAGACCCAGTACTTC	CSVELTLQETQYF
TRBD2	TRBV5-5	-	TRBJ2-5	TGTGCCGGCAGCTTACTAGCGGGAGGGCAAGAGACCCAGTACTTC	CAGSLLAGGQETQYF
-	TRBV10-3	-	TRBJ1-5	TGTGCCATCAGTGAGAATGGCGGGGGGCACGGGGAGCCCCAGCATTTT	CAISENGGGHGEPQHF
TRBD1	TRBV20-1	-	TRBJ2-7	TGCAGTGCTAGAGATCAGGGCACAGGGGGCCGTACTAACTACTTC	CSARDQGTGGRTNYF
TRBD1	TRBV18	-	TRBJ2-7	TGTGCCAGCTCACAACCGGGACAGAGCTCCTACGAGCAGTACTTC	CASSQPGQSSYEQYF
TRBD2	TRBV6-6	few	TRBJ2-1	TGTGCCAGCAGTACGTTAGCGGGGGCGGGTCATGAGCAGTTCTTC	CASSTLAGAGHEQFF
-	TRBV18	few	TRBJ2-2	TGTGCCAGTCAGACAAATACCGGGGAGCTGTTTTTT	CASQTNTGELFF
TRBD1	TRBV29-1	-	TRBJ2-7	TGCAGCGTTTCTAGACAGGGGTCTTCCTACGAGCAGTACTTC	CSVSRQGSSYEQYF
-	TRBV25-1	-	TRBJ2-1	TGTGCCAGCAGTGAAACGGGGGTAGCTACCCATGAGCAGTTCTTC	CASSETGVATHEQFF
-	TRBV7-9	few	TRBJ2-2	TGTGCCAGCAGCTCAATACGACAGAACACCGGGGAGCTGTTTTTT	CASSSIRQNTGELFF
TRBD1	TRBV29-1	few	TRBJ2-1	TGCAGCGTTGAAAGGGGGCTCAGCTCCTACAATGAGCAGTTCTTC	CSVERGLSSYNEQFF
-	TRBV7-2	-	TRBJ1-1	TGTGCCAGCAGCTTAGGCGGGATTTCGAACACTGAAGCTTTCTTT	CASSLGGISNTEAFF
-	TRBV11-2	-	TRBJ1-1	TGTGCCAGCACCTTGATGGGGGACTGGTCGACTGGAGAAGCTTTCTTT	CASTLMGDWSTGEAFF
TRBD1	TRBV29-1	-	TRBJ1-4	TGCAGCGCTGTGGGACAGGGGAATGAAAAACTGTTTTTT	CSAVGQGNEKLFF
-	TRBV5-5	few	TRBJ2-7	TGTGCCAGCAGCTTCGCCGACACTAGCCGGAGCTCCTACGAGCAGTACTTC	CASSFADTSRSSYEQYF
-	TRBV11-2	once	TRBJ1-2	TGTGCCAGCAGCGTACTTCAGGGAGCCGTCACCTTC	CASSVLQGAVTF
TRBD2	TRBV10-3	-	TRBJ2-5	TGTGCCATCAGCTCAAGCGGGGGGGGCATTGAGACCCAGTACTTC	CAISSSGGGIETQYF
-	TRBV25-1	-	TRBJ2-7	TGTGCCAGAACTGGACAGTTCTACGAGCAGTACTTC	CARTGQFYEQYF
TRBD2	TRBV4-3	many	TRBJ2-7	TGTGCCAGCAGCCAAGATCGCGGGAGCTCCTACGAGCAGTACTTC	CASSQDRGSSYEQYF
-	TRBV29-1	-	TRBJ2-7	TGCAGCGTAGGTTTCGGGGCAACCTACGAGCAGTACTTC	CSVGFGATYEQYF
TRBD2	TRBV6-2/TRBV6-3	-	TRBJ2-1	TGTGCCAGCAGTTACGCTAGCGGGGGTTACAATGAGCAGTTCTTC	CASSYASGGYNEQFF
TRBD2	TRBV20-1	once	TRBJ2-1	TGCAGTGCAAGTAGCGGGAGTGTGTACAATGAGCAGTTCTTC	CSASSGSVYNEQFF
-	TRBV20-1	once	TRBJ1-1	TGCAGTGCTGAGCAACAGATTGAAGCTTTCTTT	CSAEQQIEAFF
-	TRBV29-1	-	TRBJ2-3	TGCAGCGTTGAAGATAGGGGAGGTGATACGCAGTATTTT	CSVEDRGGDTQYF
TRBD2	TRBV20-1	many	TRBJ2-7	TGCAGTGCTAGAGTTCCCACTAGCGGGAGCCACGAGCAGTACTTC	CSARVPTSGSHEQYF
-	TRBV4-2	-	TRBJ2-7	TGTGCCAGCAGCCGACGGGACACTGCCTACGAGCAGTACTTC	CASSRRDTAYEQYF
TRBD1	TRBV7-9	-	TRBJ1-5	TGTGCCAGCAGCAACGGTGGACAGGGTAGCAATCAGCCCCAGCATTTT	CASSNGGQGSNQPQHF
-	TRBV21-1	-	TRBJ1-1	TGTGCCAGCAGCAAAGAGGCGGACAGGGTTGGGACTGAAGCTTTCTTT	CASSKEADRVGTEAFF
-	TRBV27	few	TRBJ1-1	TGTGCCAGCAGTCCCACCCCCGGGGGGAACACTGAAGCTTTCTTT	CASSPTPGGNTEAFF